Listed below are T cell receptor beta chains from one sample, sequenced in a study of cytomegalovirus exposure and HLA in healthy donors. Profiled with immunoSEQ multiplex PCR; TCRdb holds only in-frame clones, not every one. The profile shows under 130,000 clones, more than 75% of them singletons. What was sequenced was PBMCs. These receptors came from a woman younger than 30 in good health and CMV-seropositive. Each CDR3 is given with its conserved first and last residue. A D gene is named only where the DNA matches it firmly. Size values are once, few and many counts, or a class for expanded clones, and some rows have none.

cdr3_aa cdr3_nt j_call clone_size v_call d_call
CASSLGLAGEDTDTQYF TGTGCCAGCAGTTTAGGACTAGCGGGAGAGGACACAGATACGCAGTATTTT TRBJ2-3 few TRBV27 TRBD2
CASSLGGGQVEAFF TGTGCCAGCAGCTTAGGGGGGGGGCAGGTAGAAGCTTTCTTT TRBJ1-1 . TRBV11-2 .
CASSLSAVSYEQYF TGTGCCAGCAGTTTATCCGCGGTGTCCTACGAGCAGTACTTC TRBJ2-7 few TRBV27 .
CASSPITGVGNTIYF TGTGCCAGCAGCCCGATTACAGGGGTCGGAAACACCATATATTTT TRBJ1-3 once TRBV7-9 TRBD1
CASRVAGGGEQYF TGTGCCAGCAGGGTAGCGGGAGGAGGCGAGCAGTACTTC TRBJ2-7 . TRBV14 TRBD2
CASSLGHDTDTQYF TGCGCCAGCAGCTTGGGGCACGACACAGATACGCAGTATTTT TRBJ2-3 . TRBV5-1 .
CASLGQGRSDTQYF TGTGCCAGCCTGGGACAGGGTCGTTCAGATACGCAGTATTTT TRBJ2-3 . TRBV27 TRBD1
CASSVGSSGGTLNEQFF TGTGCCAGCAGCGTAGGCTCTAGCGGGGGGACCCTCAATGAGCAGTTCTTC TRBJ2-1 . TRBV9 TRBD2
CASRPTDRDNTEAFF TGTGCCAGCAGGCCAACAGACAGGGACAACACTGAAGCTTTCTTT TRBJ1-1 . TRBV28 TRBD1
CASSFLGDDTEAFF TGTGCCAGCAGCTTTTTAGGGGATGACACTGAAGCTTTCTTT TRBJ1-1 . TRBV11-2 .
CASSTNRGTEAFF TGTGCCAGTAGTACAAACAGGGGCACTGAAGCTTTCTTT TRBJ1-1 . TRBV19 TRBD1
CASSSRDSTVEQYF TGTGCCAGCAGCTCGCGGGACTCAACAGTAGAGCAGTACTTC TRBJ2-7 . TRBV7-8 .
CASSFLLLANSYNEQFF TGTGCCAGCAGCTTTCTTCTACTAGCCAACTCCTACAATGAGCAGTTCTTC TRBJ2-1 once TRBV7-2 .
CASGGQGYSPLHF TGTGCCAGCGGCGGACAGGGTTATTCACCCCTCCACTTT TRBJ1-6 . TRBV2 TRBD1
CASSLVGDTEAFF TGTGCCAGCAGCTTAGTCGGGGACACTGAAGCTTTCTTT TRBJ1-1 . TRBV7-8 .
CSVEDRANEKLFF TGCAGCGTTGAAGATCGAGCTAATGAAAAACTGTTTTTT TRBJ1-4 . TRBV29-1 .
CASSPHRADTEAFF TGTGCCAGCAGCCCGCACAGGGCGGACACTGAAGCTTTCTTT TRBJ1-1 . TRBV9 .
CASSKGDRGLYEQYF TGTGCCAGCAGCAAGGGGGACAGGGGTTTGTACGAGCAGTACTTC TRBJ2-7 . TRBV7-3 TRBD1
CASSLANEQFF TGTGCCAGCAGCTTGGCCAATGAGCAGTTCTTC TRBJ2-1 . TRBV11-2 .
CAWSNGGLVGNTIYF TGTGCCTGGAGTAACGGTGGTTTGGTAGGAAACACCATATATTTT TRBJ1-3 . TRBV30 .
CASAPGQVYGYTF TGTGCTAGTGCCCCGGGACAGGTCTATGGCTACACCTTC TRBJ1-2 . TRBV12-5 TRBD1
CAISAAGRIHQETQYF TGTGCCATCAGTGCAGCTGGGAGAATACACCAAGAGACCCAGTACTTC TRBJ2-5 once TRBV10-3 .
CASRLDRMNTEAFF TGTGCCAGTAGACTGGACAGGATGAACACTGAAGCTTTCTTT TRBJ1-1 . TRBV19 TRBD1
CASSQAGTLNNEQFF TGTGCCAGCAGCCAGGCCGGGACACTAAACAATGAGCAGTTCTTC TRBJ2-1 . TRBV27 .
CASSSPGFHSPLHF TGTGCCAGCAGCTCCCCCGGGTTTCATTCACCCCTCCACTTT TRBJ1-6 . TRBV7-2 .
CASSVGTFSYEQYF TGTGCCAGCAGCGTAGGGACATTCTCCTACGAGCAGTACTTC TRBJ2-7 . TRBV9 .
CASSGRGLVTGYTF TGTGCCAGCAGTGGAAGGGGGCTAGTTACGGGCTACACCTTC TRBJ1-2 . TRBV6-5 TRBD1